This entry concerns a single T cell receptor (beta chain). No antigen is known for it. Primers: 60 Vbeta forward and 13 Jbeta reverse. Sequenced by immunoSEQ multiplex PCR; TCRdb stores in-frame clones only, minus some. The table for this sample gives 220,000 or so clones. The CDR3 is 15 amino acids. CDR1 is KGHSH, CDR2 LQKENI, per germline. Trimming removed 4 bases at V and 4 bases at J, with 15 bases between. The data were taken from a study of cytomegalovirus exposure and HLA in healthy donors. Overall study results and limits: In a later analysis, TCR beta V- and J-gene trimming was associated with a missense DCLRE1C variant. Highly shared sequence variants in one cluster were likely a sequencing artifact.

The TCR originated in a girl aged 2 to 10 in good health and CMV-seropositive. Material: PBMCs. The chain couples TRBV18 to TRBJ2-3, with D possibly TRBD1 on 5 matching bases. The chain's CDR3 is CASSRRKTEADTQYF. In DNA, the CDR3 is TGTGCCAGCTCACGAAGAAAGACAGAGGCAGATACGCAGTATTTT.